The 13 T cell receptor beta chains given below trace back to one sample, sequenced in a study of tumor and adjacent non-tumor tissue in lung cancer. Three rounds of nested PCR, following a modified ARM-PCR protocol, produced the TCRbeta library. Each CDR3 protein is one row after TCRdb ran MiXCR on the multiplex PCR reads. The sample comprises 40,000 to 45,000 distinct CDR3 sequences, 60% to 65% of which are singletons, and over 15% rests with the top ten. This sample's RNA came from whole unsorted tissue. The normal lung tissue was taken more than 3 cm from the tumor edge. What was sequenced was distant non-tumor lung tissue. The receptors come from a woman between 40 and 55 years old with non-small cell lung cancer.

The sample holds many counts of this clonotype. The V gene is TRBV29-1, the J gene TRBJ2-7; no definite D call. Trimming took off 4 bases at V and 2 bases at J, with 9 bases between the two ends. This CDR3 contains 12 residues. Per germline, CDR1 SQVTM and CDR2 ANQGSEA. DNA of the CDR3: TGCAGCGTTGTGGCAGATACCTACGAGCAGTACTTC. It is translated as CSVVADTYEQYF.

For this clonotype: This may arise from a read error, as a much more abundant clone is one base away. V and J are TRBV6-1 and TRBJ2-2; D is perhaps TRBD1 (5 bases). This CDR3 spans 15 amino acids. V lost 0 bases and J lost 7, with 12 bases in between. CDR1 MNHNS and CDR2 SASEGT come from the germline V gene. CDR3 protein: CASSEARQWNGELFF. DNA of the CDR3: TGTGCCAGCAGTGAAGCGCGACAGTGGAACGGGGAGCTGTTTTTT.

By frequency in the sample, this clonotype is medium-sized (0.01 to 0.1%). The rearrangement uses TRBV11-2 and TRBJ2-7, with 10 bases matching TRBD2. Losses at the gene ends were 5 bases for V and 6 bases for J; bases not matched to a gene: 13. CDR3 length: 16 amino acids. Germline assignment: CDR1 SGHAT and CDR2 FQNNGV. CDR3 bases: TGTGCCAGCAGCGAGAGAATAGCGGGAGGACGTGGCGAGCAGTACTTC. Protein sequence: CASSERIAGGRGEQYF.

Points on this clonotype: A junction boundary mismatches the germline segment, possibly from a read error. This CDR3 reads CASTSGGQEHYF. DNA of the CDR3: TGTGCCAGCACTTCGGGCGGGCAGGAGCACTACTTC. The chain is built from TRBV11-2 and TRBJ2-7, with a tentative D call TRBD2 (5 bases). The germline V gene has CDR1 SGHAT and CDR2 FQNNGV. The CDR3 consists of 12 residues.

To note about this clonotype: A much bigger clone sits one base away, suggesting this may be a read error. The chain combines TRBV6-1 with TRBJ2-7; D may be TRBD1 (5 bases). This CDR3 has 13 residues. Germline assignment: CDR1 MNHNS and CDR2 SASEGT. The CDR3 spells CASSHRSSYVQYF. The CDR3 bases are TGTGCCAGCAGTCACAGGAGCTCCTACGTGCAGTACTTC.

In the case of this clonotype: At one boundary the junction diverges from the germline segment, which might be a read error. The rearrangement uses TRBV13 and TRBJ2-5; D is perhaps TRBD1 or TRBD2 (5 bases each). CDR1 is PRHDT, CDR2 FYEKMQ, per germline (reference sequence). The CDR3 runs 11 residues. DNA for the CDR3: TGTGCCAGCGGCTTAGGGGAGACACAGTACTTC. Translated: CASGLGETQYF.

This clonotype has just a few counts. A much more abundant neighbour one base away suggests this may be a read error. This chain links TRBV19 with TRBJ1-2; 7 positions match TRBD1. CDR3 length equals 15 residues. The germline gives CDR1 LNHDA, CDR2 SQIVND (reference sequence). V lost 7 bases and J lost 3; bases outside the gene matches: 11. Here the CDR3 DNA reads TGTGCCAGTACTATCTTCGGACAGGTATACTATGGCTACACCTTC. Protein sequence: CASTIFGQVYYGYTF. Supplemented by reference TRBV19 and TRBJ1-2, the full variable domain reads DGGITQSPKYLFRKEGQNVTLSCEQNLNHDAMYWYRQDPGQGLRLIYYSQIVNDFQKGDIAEGYSVSREKKESFPLTVTSAQKNPTAFYLCASTIFGQVYYGYTFGSGTRLTVV.

About this clonotype itself: A much larger clone lies a single base off, so this may be a read error. Lacking the conserved final phenylalanine or tryptophan, this CDR3 likely reflects a read error. The chain couples TRBV20-1 to TRBJ1-1, with a weak D call TRBD1 (6 bases). The ends were cut back, 3 bases at V and 2 bases at J, with 16 bases in the middle. CDR1 DFQATT and CDR2 SNEGSKA come from the germline V gene (reference sequence). The CDR3 covers 15 residues. CDR3 sequence: CSAREGGARNTEAFL. The CDR3 DNA reads as TGCAGTGCTAGGGAGGGGGGGGCCAGAAACACTGAAGCTTTCCTT.

The chain employs TRBV5-1 and TRBJ2-1; a possible D gene is TRBD2 (7 bases). V was trimmed by 0 bases and J by 6 bases, leaving 16 bases between them. The germline V gene has CDR1 SGHRS and CDR2 YFSETQ. This CDR3 contains 16 residues. The DNA for the CDR3 is TGCGCCAGCAGCTTGGAAGGGGGGGTTTCATTCAATGAGCAGTTCTTC. This sequence encodes CASSLEGGVSFNEQFF.

This rearrangement joins TRBV12-3 or TRBV12-4 to TRBJ1-1; D call uncertain. The germline V and J ends were trimmed by 9 bases and 5 bases, with 19 bases remaining between them. The length of the CDR3 is 14 residues. CDR3 in amino acids: CARKKEAWRTEAFF. DNA of the CDR3: TGTGCCAGAAAAAAAGAGGCATGGAGGACTGAAGCTTTCTTT.

Comments on this clonotype: As the CDR3 is not closed by the conserved phenylalanine or tryptophan, this likely results from a read error. The chain links TRBV12-3 or TRBV12-4 to TRBJ1-5, with unresolved D. This CDR3 comprises 14 residues. Deletions cut 3 bases from V and 7 bases from J, with 13 bases between. Here the CDR3 reads CASSFLGLNQPQHL. The CDR3 bases are TGTGCCAGCAGTTTCCTAGGCCTCAACCAGCCCCAGCATCTC.

Only one count was recorded for this clonotype. The germline gene is not matched at one end of the junction; a read error may be the cause. The J gene is TRBJ1-4, the V gene TRBV6-1; the D is unclear. The germline gives CDR1 MNHNS, CDR2 SASEGT. The length of the CDR3 is 15 residues. The CDR3 DNA is TGTGCCGGCAGACAAGGACGGGCAACTAATGAAAAACTGTTCTTT. Its translation: CAGRQGRATNEKLFF.

Many counts were recorded for this clonotype. The gene calls are TRBV4-2 and TRBJ2-1; 9 bases are shared with TRBD2. This CDR3 is built from 16 residues. Per the germline V gene, CDR1 is LGHNA and CDR2 is YNFKEQ. V dropped 0 bases and J dropped 0; count of bases not matched to a gene: 0. In DNA form, the CDR3 reads TGTGCCAGCAGCCAAGATAGCGGGAGCTCCTACAATGAGCAGTTCTTC. Protein product: CASSQDSGSSYNEQFF.